The sequence of this TCR beta chain was determined in a study of blood T cell repertoires in COVID-19. Germline CDR1 reads MNHEY; CDR2 reads SMNVEV (reference sequence). CDR3 length equals 15 residues. With V trimmed by 2 bases and J by 0 bases, 1 base remained unmatched. Sequencing was performed with immunoSEQ multiplex PCR; in TCRdb, only in-frame clones are kept and a portion is missing. Seen here are some 230,000 clones, about 80% observed once, and the top ten hold about 3%. This chain links TRBV27 with TRBJ1-5; 7 bases match TRBD1. This TCR was sampled from a woman between 25 and 40 years old who had recovered from COVID-19. Sequenced sample: peripheral blood. The CDR3: CASSLRTGSNQPQHF. The CDR3, as DNA: TGTGCCAGCAGTTTAAGGACAGGTAGCAATCAGCCCCAGCATTTT.